A single sample is the source of the 3 T cell receptor beta chains below, sequenced in a study of blood T cell repertoires in COVID-19. Some clones are missing from TCRdb's copy, which holds only in-frame ones; the method was immunoSEQ multiplex PCR. Altogether a few hundred thousand clones are present, around 82% being singletons, with the ten largest covering around 3.1%. The sample was peripheral blood. These TCRs come from a woman aged 30 to 39 who had recovered from COVID-19.

This clone was found once. This chain connects TRBV5-5 to TRBJ1-4; no clear D gene. Trimming left V 4 bases short and J 7 bases short, with 5 bases between. The CDR3 contains 11 residues. Germline V gene data show CDR1 as SGHKS and CDR2 as YYEKEE (reference sequence). The CDR3 nucleotides read TGTGCCAGCAGCCTCCGTGAAAAACTGTTTTTT. This codes for CASSLREKLFF.

The chain combines TRBV9 with TRBJ2-2; 7 bases fit TRBD2. With 3 bases clipped from V and 3 bases from J, the junction kept 2 bases outside the gene matches. This CDR3 is built from 14 residues. Germline V CDR1 and CDR2: SGDLS, YYNGEE. CDR3 sequence (DNA): TGTGCCAGCAGCGCCACTAGCGACACCGGGGAGCTGTTTTTT. Protein: CASSATSDTGELFF.

The chain carries TRBV20-1 and TRBJ2-7; 7 bases fit TRBD2. Germline V lookup: CDR1 DFQATT, CDR2 SNEGSKA (reference sequence). Trimming removed 5 bases from V and 6 bases from J; junction bases left unmatched: 4. This CDR3 has 11 residues. This chain's CDR3 is CSAVIAGEQYF. Here the CDR3 DNA reads TGCAGTGCTGTTATAGCGGGCGAGCAGTACTTC.